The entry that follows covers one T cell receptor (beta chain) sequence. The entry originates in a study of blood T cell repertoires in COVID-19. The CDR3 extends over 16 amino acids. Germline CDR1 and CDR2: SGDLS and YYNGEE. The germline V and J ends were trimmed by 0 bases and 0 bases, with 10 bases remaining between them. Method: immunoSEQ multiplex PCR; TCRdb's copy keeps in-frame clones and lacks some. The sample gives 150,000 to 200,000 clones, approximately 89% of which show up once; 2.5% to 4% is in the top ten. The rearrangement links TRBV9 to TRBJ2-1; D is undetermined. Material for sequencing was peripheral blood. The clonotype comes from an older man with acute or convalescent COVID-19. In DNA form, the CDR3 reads TGTGCCAGCAGCGTAGTGGGTTGGAGCTCCTACAATGAGCAGTTCTTC. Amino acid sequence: CASSVVGWSSYNEQFF.